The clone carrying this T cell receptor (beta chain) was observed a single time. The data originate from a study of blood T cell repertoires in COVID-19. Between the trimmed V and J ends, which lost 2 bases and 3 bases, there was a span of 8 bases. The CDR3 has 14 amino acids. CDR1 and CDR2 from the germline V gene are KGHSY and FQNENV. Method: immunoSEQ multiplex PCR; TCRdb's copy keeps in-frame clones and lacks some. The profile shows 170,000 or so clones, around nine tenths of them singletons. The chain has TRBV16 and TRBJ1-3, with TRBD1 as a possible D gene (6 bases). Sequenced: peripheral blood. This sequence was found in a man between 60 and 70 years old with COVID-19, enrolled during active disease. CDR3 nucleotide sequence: TGTGCCAGCAGCCAACAGGGGTATGGAAACACCATATATTTT. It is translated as CASSQQGYGNTIYF.